Listed below are T cell receptor beta chains from one sample, sequenced in a study of T cell responses to AZD1222 COVID-19 vaccine. TCRdb keeps only in-frame clones here, not all; method: immunoSEQ multiplex PCR. There are 140,000 to 150,000 clones in the sample; over 80% occur only once, and 2.8% lies in the top ten. The material sequenced was peripheral blood, taken on day 0 of MenACWY control vaccination. Receptors originate from an adult in good health. CDR3s include the opening cysteine and the closing phenylalanine or tryptophan. The order of the fields is D gene, clone size, V gene, J gene, CDR3 protein. D genes are given only for firm matches. Some rows mark clone size as missing; the rest say once, few, many or name a class of expanded clone.

D: TRBD2; size: -; V: TRBV3-1/TRBV3-2; J: TRBJ2-2; CDR3: CASSHANSGRRTGELFF
D: -; size: once; V: TRBV5-1; J: TRBJ1-6; CDR3: CASSLGRTDNSPLHF
D: -; size: -; V: TRBV6-5; J: TRBJ1-2; CDR3: CASSYSPGSNYGYTF
D: -; size: -; V: TRBV10-3; J: TRBJ2-1; CDR3: CAISYNSYNEQFF
D: -; size: -; V: TRBV2; J: TRBJ1-1; CDR3: CASRVGTEAFF
D: -; size: -; V: TRBV28; J: TRBJ1-2; CDR3: CASSLGGWDGYTF
D: -; size: -; V: TRBV12-3/TRBV12-4; J: TRBJ1-5; CDR3: CASRDSNNQPQHF
D: -; size: few; V: TRBV6-5; J: TRBJ1-1; CDR3: CAARGWDTEAFF
D: TRBD1; size: once; V: TRBV6-5; J: TRBJ1-1; CDR3: CASSYRRTGTEAFF
D: -; size: -; V: TRBV9; J: TRBJ2-2; CDR3: CASSAGPSGTGELFF
D: -; size: -; V: TRBV20-1; J: TRBJ1-2; CDR3: CSARSVYGYTF
D: TRBD2; size: -; V: TRBV4-1; J: TRBJ2-1; CDR3: CASSHPTSGSLDNEQFF
D: -; size: -; V: TRBV6-6; J: TRBJ2-7; CDR3: CASSYGGTAYEQYF
D: TRBD1; size: -; V: TRBV19; J: TRBJ2-1; CDR3: CASRRRQGANEQFF
D: -; size: -; V: TRBV10-2; J: TRBJ2-1; CDR3: CASSEIIRSAAYNEQFF
D: -; size: -; V: TRBV5-6; J: TRBJ1-2; CDR3: CASSPGTALLYGYTF
D: -; size: once; V: TRBV5-6; J: TRBJ2-3; CDR3: CASRYNRAWRTQYF
D: TRBD1; size: once; V: TRBV7-9; J: TRBJ1-2; CDR3: CASSRGQGINYGYTF
D: -; size: -; V: TRBV5-1; J: TRBJ1-1; CDR3: CASSQQGRNTEAFF
D: -; size: -; V: TRBV7-9; J: TRBJ2-7; CDR3: CASSSLPYEQYF
D: TRBD2; size: few; V: TRBV9; J: TRBJ2-1; CDR3: CASSESPLGGDPINEQFF
D: TRBD2; size: -; V: TRBV5-6; J: TRBJ2-2; CDR3: CASSLGLAVNTGELFF
D: -; size: -; V: TRBV14; J: TRBJ1-5; CDR3: CASSQEAWGVLEGNQPQHF
D: -; size: -; V: TRBV6-1; J: TRBJ2-7; CDR3: CASSDPGNYEQYF
D: -; size: once; V: TRBV9; J: TRBJ1-5; CDR3: CASGRQGNQPQHF
D: -; size: -; V: TRBV12-3/TRBV12-4; J: TRBJ1-1; CDR3: CASAPPPNTEAFF
D: -; size: -; V: TRBV3-1/TRBV3-2; J: TRBJ1-1; CDR3: CASSSEVGTEAFF
D: TRBD1; size: -; V: TRBV19; J: TRBJ1-1; CDR3: CASSQGVTEAFF
D: -; size: -; V: TRBV7-2; J: TRBJ2-2; CDR3: CASSFRTVNTGELFF
D: TRBD2; size: -; V: TRBV4-2; J: TRBJ2-7; CDR3: CASSQPPVRGRGSEQYF
D: -; size: -; V: TRBV7-3; J: TRBJ1-2; CDR3: CASSPATGGYTF
D: -; size: -; V: TRBV5-1; J: TRBJ2-1; CDR3: CASSLTSNEQFF
D: -; size: -; V: TRBV4-1; J: TRBJ1-2; CDR3: CASSRGADSSYGYTF
D: -; size: -; V: TRBV19; J: TRBJ1-2; CDR3: CASSSGEYGYTF
D: -; size: -; V: TRBV5-5; J: TRBJ1-2; CDR3: CASSRSGRDLGGYTF
D: -; size: once; V: TRBV5-1; J: TRBJ2-6; CDR3: CASSPFPQDFTGANVLTF
D: -; size: -; V: TRBV4-1; J: TRBJ2-2; CDR3: CASSQGKPQYGELFF
D: TRBD2; size: -; V: TRBV24-1; J: TRBJ2-4; CDR3: CATSDSGSGKNIQYF
D: TRBD2; size: -; V: TRBV28; J: TRBJ2-7; CDR3: CASSLHGGGYSYEQYF
D: TRBD1; size: -; V: TRBV27; J: TRBJ1-1; CDR3: CASSLSHRGGTEAFF
D: TRBD2; size: -; V: TRBV5-1; J: TRBJ2-3; CDR3: CASSLPRLAGARGTDTQYF
D: -; size: -; V: TRBV7-6; J: TRBJ1-1; CDR3: CASSLEGVEGAFF
D: -; size: once; V: TRBV7-9; J: TRBJ1-1; CDR3: CASSHGQNSMNTEAFF
D: -; size: -; V: TRBV20-1; J: TRBJ2-5; CDR3: CSASRGGSQETQYF
D: -; size: -; V: TRBV3-1/TRBV3-2; J: TRBJ1-1; CDR3: CASSHPFWGREGTEAFF
D: -; size: -; V: TRBV28; J: TRBJ1-5; CDR3: CASSLGRNRGNQPQHF
D: -; size: -; V: TRBV19; J: TRBJ2-3; CDR3: CASSMTGRITDTQYF
D: -; size: -; V: TRBV10-3; J: TRBJ1-3; CDR3: CAILKRQGQNSGNTIYF
D: -; size: many; V: TRBV6-5; J: TRBJ1-1; CDR3: CASSYRNTEAFF